The rows below give T cell receptor beta chains drawn from one sample of a study of blood T cell repertoires in COVID-19. Method: immunoSEQ multiplex PCR; TCRdb's copy keeps in-frame clones and lacks some. The sample lists some 250,000 clones; approximately 86% were seen once. Sequencing was carried out using peripheral blood. These receptors were collected from a human donor in a cohort sampled during active COVID-19. Each CDR3 is given with its conserved first and last residue. D genes are given only for firm matches. Some rows mark clone size as missing; the rest say once, few, many or name a class of expanded clone.

CDR3 protein,CDR3 DNA,J gene,D gene,clone size,V gene
CATRSFFRGQGYEQYF,TGTGCCACCAGGTCGTTCTTTCGGGGACAAGGCTACGAGCAGTACTTC,TRBJ2-7,-,-,TRBV24-1
CASSQHPGGGARTEAFF,TGTGCCAGCAGTCAACACCCTGGTGGGGGGGCGCGAACTGAAGCTTTCTTT,TRBJ1-1,-,-,TRBV7-2
CASREGQGNEKLFF,TGTGCCAGCAGGGAGGGACAGGGGAATGAAAAACTGTTTTTT,TRBJ1-4,TRBD1,once,TRBV7-9
CASSLRWGQGVTDTQYF,TGTGCCAGCAGTCTCAGGTGGGGGCAAGGTGTGACAGATACGCAGTATTTT,TRBJ2-3,-,once,TRBV27
CASSAGTDEAFF,TGTGCCAGCAGCGCTGGGACAGATGAAGCTTTCTTT,TRBJ1-1,TRBD1,-,TRBV3-1/TRBV3-2
CASSTTGLAGGTAGELFF,TGTGCCAGCAGCACAACGGGACTAGCGGGGGGGACGGCCGGGGAGCTGTTTTTT,TRBJ2-2,TRBD2,-,TRBV7-2
CASSPSGDYGYTF,TGTGCCAGTAGTCCATCAGGGGACTATGGCTACACCTTC,TRBJ1-2,-,-,TRBV19
CASSPLLAINEQFF,TGTGCCAGCAGCCCCCTTCTAGCGATCAATGAGCAGTTCTTC,TRBJ2-1,-,-,TRBV11-2
CASSFGTGGNQPQHF,TGTGCCAGCAGTTTCGGGACAGGGGGCAATCAGCCCCAGCATTTT,TRBJ1-5,TRBD1,once,TRBV27
CASSLAGDEKLFF,TGTGCCAGCAGCTTGGCGGGGGATGAAAAACTGTTTTTT,TRBJ1-4,-,-,TRBV5-4
CASSGLLGPGQGSSGANVLTF,TGTGCCAGCAGCGGTCTTTTGGGCCCGGGACAGGGGAGTTCTGGGGCCAACGTCCTGACTTTC,TRBJ2-6,TRBD1,-,TRBV9
CASSIVGAGSEAFF,TGTGCCAGTAGTATAGTTGGGGCAGGGTCTGAAGCTTTCTTT,TRBJ1-1,-,-,TRBV19
CAWKHLGRGMNTEAFF,TGTGCCTGGAAACACCTCGGGAGGGGCATGAACACTGAAGCTTTCTTT,TRBJ1-1,-,-,TRBV30
CASSSGTSGSYEQYF,TGTGCCAGCAGCTCCGGGACTAGCGGGTCCTACGAGCAGTACTTC,TRBJ2-7,TRBD2,-,TRBV11-2
CASSETGGEQPQHF,TGTGCCAGCAGCGAGACAGGGGGGGAACAGCCCCAGCATTTT,TRBJ1-5,TRBD1,-,TRBV7-9
CASSWMTGAAEAFF,TGCGCCAGCAGCTGGATGACAGGGGCAGCTGAAGCTTTCTTT,TRBJ1-1,TRBD1,-,TRBV5-1
CASSLAGQNNGYTF,TGCGCCAGCAGCTTGGCAGGACAGAATAATGGCTACACCTTC,TRBJ1-2,-,-,TRBV5-1
CASSPGRFWEQYF,TGTGCCAGCAGTCCGGGGAGATTCTGGGAGCAGTACTTC,TRBJ2-7,-,-,TRBV7-2
CASSDWTNFSTDTQYF,TGTGCCAGCAGTGACTGGACAAATTTTAGCACAGATACGCAGTATTTT,TRBJ2-3,-,-,TRBV2
CAWSKLTGGLGNTIYF,TGTGCCTGGAGTAAACTGACAGGGGGTCTTGGAAACACCATATATTTT,TRBJ1-3,TRBD1,-,TRBV30
CSVALGTGNTEAFF,TGCAGCGTTGCACTCGGGACAGGGAACACTGAAGCTTTCTTT,TRBJ1-1,TRBD1,-,TRBV29-1